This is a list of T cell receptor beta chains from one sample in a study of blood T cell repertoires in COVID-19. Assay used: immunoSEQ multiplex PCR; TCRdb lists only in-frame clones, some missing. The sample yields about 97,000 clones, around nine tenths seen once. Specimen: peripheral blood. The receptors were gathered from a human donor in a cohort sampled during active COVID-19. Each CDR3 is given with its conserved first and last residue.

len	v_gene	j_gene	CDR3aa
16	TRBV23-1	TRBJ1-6	CASRPGGGQGDSPLHF
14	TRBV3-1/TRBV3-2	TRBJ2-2	CASSPQSGAGELFF
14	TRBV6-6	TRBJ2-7	CASSSRGGSYEQYF
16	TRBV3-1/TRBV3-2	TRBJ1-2	CASSQASGTGLYGYTF
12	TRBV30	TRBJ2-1	CAWSVWEDEQFF
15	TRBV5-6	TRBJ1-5	CASSFTGTGRQPQHF
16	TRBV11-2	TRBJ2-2	CASSLDWGQGIGELFF
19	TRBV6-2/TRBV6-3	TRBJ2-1	CASSYGGLAGSSSYNEQFF
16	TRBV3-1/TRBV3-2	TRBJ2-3	CASSQGSVSSTDTQYF
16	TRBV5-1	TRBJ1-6	CASSFGDGSYNSPLHF
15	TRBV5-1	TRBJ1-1	CASSPTTGGVTEAFF
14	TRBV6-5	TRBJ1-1	CASSHQGFSTEAFF
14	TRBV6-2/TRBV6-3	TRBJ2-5	CASRPKRDQETQYF
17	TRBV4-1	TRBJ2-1	CASSRAAGGEAYNEQFF
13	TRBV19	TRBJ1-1	CASKTGMRAEAFF
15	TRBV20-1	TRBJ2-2	CSASLPGLRTGELFF
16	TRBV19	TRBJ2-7	CASSTPATSGSYEQYF
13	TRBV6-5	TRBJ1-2	CASRGAGNYGYTF
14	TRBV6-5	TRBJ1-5	CASSPGTGGQPQHF
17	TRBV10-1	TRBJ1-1	CASSDLPGQGLNTEAFF
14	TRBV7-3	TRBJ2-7	CASSAGTGSHEQYF
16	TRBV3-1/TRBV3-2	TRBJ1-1	CASSQDLKIGNTEAFF